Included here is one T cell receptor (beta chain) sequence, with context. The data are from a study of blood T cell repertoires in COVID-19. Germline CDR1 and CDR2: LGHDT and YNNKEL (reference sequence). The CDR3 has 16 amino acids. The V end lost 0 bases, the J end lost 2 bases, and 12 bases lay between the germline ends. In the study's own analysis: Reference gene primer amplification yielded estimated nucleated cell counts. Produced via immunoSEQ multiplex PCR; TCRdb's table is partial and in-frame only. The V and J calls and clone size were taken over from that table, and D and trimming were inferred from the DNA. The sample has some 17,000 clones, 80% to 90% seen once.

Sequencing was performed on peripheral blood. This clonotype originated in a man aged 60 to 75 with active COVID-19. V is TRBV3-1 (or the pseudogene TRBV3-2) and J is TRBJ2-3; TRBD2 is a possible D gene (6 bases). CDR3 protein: CASSQETSFVTDTQYF. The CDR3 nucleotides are TGTGCCAGCAGCCAAGAGACTAGTTTTGTCACAGATACGCAGTATTTT.